This T cell receptor beta chain was retrieved from a study of OX40 agonist ivuxolimab in advanced cancers. About the research overall: Ivuxolimab was delivered to patients intravenously every 2 weeks at doses spanning 0.01 to 10 mg/kg. The dose-escalation group included hepatocellular carcinoma, melanoma, renal cell carcinoma and head and neck cancer. Three patients, one with hepatocellular carcinoma and two with cutaneous melanoma, achieved partial responses. General study results and limits: Among the lowest levels of clonal expansion were found in partial responders at 0.1-3.0 mg/kg.

Libraries were prepared by immunoSEQ multiplex PCR; TCRdb keeps only in-frame clonotypes and omits some of them. Seen here are tens of thousands of clones, roughly 86% observed once, and the top ten hold under 0.85%. On this clone: Its antigen remains unidentified.

The CDR3 is 15 amino acids. V trimming: 3 bases; J trimming: 9 bases; junction bases outside the gene matches: 10. The V gene's germline CDR1 is SGHRS and CDR2 YFSETQ. Sequenced here: CD4+ or CD8+ T cells sorted from blood, sampled in a trial of the OX40 agonist ivuxolimab. This sequence joins TRBV5-1 and TRBJ2-1; TRBD1 matches 9 bases. This TCR derives from an adult with an advanced solid tumor such as melanoma, head and neck, liver or kidney cancer. DNA for the CDR3: TGCGCCAGCAGCTCGACAGGGGGTCTAGAGGGTGAGCAGTTCTTC. Amino acid sequence: CASSSTGGLEGEQFF. The variable domain in full, with the rest retrieved from reference TRBV5-1 and TRBJ2-1, is KAGVTQTPRYLIKTRGQQVTLSCSPISGHRSVSWYQQTPGQGLQFLFEYFSETQRNKGNFPGRFSGRQFSNSRSEMNVSTLELGDSALYLCASSSTGGLEGEQFFGPGTRLTVL.